Listed here are 17 T cell receptor beta chains from one sample, sequenced in a study of T cell repertoires in cytomegalovirus infection. TCRdb redid the calling of the reads with MiXCR, one entry per CDR3 protein. The table shows roughly 720,000 distinct CDR3 sequences, with 35% to 45% occurring only once. The source material was PBMCs. These receptors were obtained from a human donor in good health (CMV status not recorded). Some clones in this sample may be carry-over from other donors' samples.

The V call is TRBV7-2, the J call TRBJ2-7; TRBD2 matches 12 bases. This CDR3 is 16 amino acids long. After removal of 4 bases from V and 3 bases from J, the junction contained 7 bases not matched to a gene. Germline V gene sequence: CDR1 SGHTA, CDR2 FQGNSA. CDR3 residues: CASSSHLTSGSYEQYF. CDR3 DNA sequence: TGTGCCAGCAGCTCCCACCTGACTAGCGGGAGCTACGAGCAGTACTTC.

This clonotype came up many times. V and J are TRBV12-3 or TRBV12-4 and TRBJ1-1, with a possible D match to TRBD1 (5 bases). The CDR3 has 13 amino acids. V was shortened by 4 bases and J by 0 bases, with 6 bases between the two germline ends. CDR3 residues: CASSWTMNTEAFF. CDR3 nucleotides: TGTGCCAGCAGTTGGACAATGAACACTGAAGCTTTCTTT.

The chain recombines TRBV12-3 or TRBV12-4 with TRBJ1-4; weak D call: TRBD1 (6 bases). Trimming stripped 9 bases from V and 2 bases from J, with 7 bases between. The CDR3 length is 12 residues. The CDR3 DNA sequence: TGTGCCAGTGGGGGCACTAATGAAAAACTGTTTTTT. Its translation is CASGGTNEKLFF.

CDR3 in amino acids: CATSDPTEETQYF. The CDR3 DNA reads TGTGCCACCAGTGACCCGACAGAAGAGACCCAGTACTTC. The chain recombines TRBV24-1 with TRBJ2-5; a possible D gene is TRBD1 (5 bases). Germline CDR1 and CDR2: KGHDR and SFDVKD. V lost 4 bases and J lost 3, with 8 bases in between. CDR3 length equals 13 residues.

This clonotype was found many times. The chain joins TRBV7-2 to TRBJ2-2; D unclear. Deletions cut 5 bases from V and 0 bases from J, with 10 bases between. This CDR3 is built from 15 residues. Germline CDR1 reads SGHTA; CDR2 reads FQGNSA. CDR3 nucleotide sequence: TGTGCCAGCAGCATAAACAGTGCGAACACCGGGGAGCTGTTTTTT. Encoded protein: CASSINSANTGELFF.

The chain carries TRBV28 and TRBJ1-5; D possibly corresponds to TRBD1 (5 bases). V was trimmed by 2 bases and J by 3 bases, leaving 11 bases between them. CDR3 length: 15 residues. CDR1 MDHEN and CDR2 SYDVKM come from the germline V gene. CDR3 sequence reads: CASSLGRQNNQPQHF. CDR3 nucleotides: TGTGCCAGCAGTTTAGGCCGACAGAACAATCAGCCCCAGCATTTT. The full variable domain, completed using reference TRBV28 and TRBJ1-5, is DVKVTQSSRYLVKRTGEKVFLECVQDMDHENMFWYRQDPGLGLRLIYFSYDVKMKEKGDIPEGYSVSREKKERFSLILESASTNQTSMYLCASSLGRQNNQPQHFGDGTRLSIL.

V gene TRBV7-9 combines with J gene TRBJ1-4; weak D call: TRBD1 (5 bases). The CDR3 is made up of 16 amino acids. V lost 5 bases, J lost 7 bases, and 20 bases lay in between. CDR1 and CDR2 from the germline V gene are SEHNR and FQNEAQ (reference sequence). In DNA form, the CDR3 reads TGTGCCAGCAGCACATGGGGCGGGGTATCGGCTGAAAAACTGTTTTTT. The encoded protein is CASSTWGGVSAEKLFF.

This chain connects TRBV20-1 to TRBJ2-1, with D unresolved. Trimming removed 0 bases at V and 1 base at J, with 13 bases between. The V gene's germline CDR1 is DFQATT and CDR2 SNEGSKA (reference sequence). This CDR3 spans 16 amino acids. CDR3 residues: CSARDLWGSSYNEQFF. CDR3 DNA sequence: TGCAGTGCTAGAGACTTATGGGGAAGTTCCTACAATGAGCAGTTCTTC.

This chain joins TRBV28 and TRBJ2-1, with D possibly being TRBD1 or TRBD2 (5 bases each). Per the germline V gene, CDR1 is MDHEN and CDR2 is SYDVKM. CDR3 length: 16 residues. The ends were cut back, 1 base at V and 3 bases at J, with 13 bases in the middle. CDR3: CASSLSRGPGYNEQFF. DNA for the CDR3: TGTGCCAGCAGTTTATCCCGGGGACCCGGCTACAATGAGCAGTTCTTC.

The chain is built from TRBV6-5 and TRBJ2-1, with D perhaps TRBD1 (6 bases). V was pared by 10 bases and J by 5 bases, with 9 bases between. This CDR3 is built from 11 residues. CDR1 MNHEY and CDR2 SVGAGI come from the germline V gene. CDR3 amino acids: CATQGNNEQFF. The CDR3 DNA reads as TGTGCCACTCAGGGGAACAATGAGCAGTTCTTC.

In its sample, this clonotype was seen a few times. The chain links TRBV12-3 or TRBV12-4 to TRBJ2-2, with 7 bases identical to TRBD2. The V segment lost 2 bases and the J segment 1 base; nucleotides outside the gene matches: 4. The CDR3 length is 16 residues. CDR3 sequence: CASSLLGRGNTGELFF. In DNA, the CDR3 is TGTGCCAGCAGTTTACTTGGGAGGGGGAACACCGGGGAGCTGTTTTTT.

This clonotype has only one observation. It may be a read error: a sequence one base away is much more abundant. V usage is TRBV12-3 or TRBV12-4 and J usage is TRBJ1-1, with D maybe TRBD1 (5 bases). The CDR3 has 13 residues. The ends were cut back, 3 bases at V and 6 bases at J, with 11 bases in the middle. CDR3 in DNA: TGTGCCAGCAGTTTCCAGGGCGGCTCTGAAGCTTTCTTT. Translated, it gives CASSFQGGSEAFF.

The chain links TRBV7-4 to TRBJ1-1; D remains ambiguous. Trimming took 3 bases from V and 11 from J, leaving 16 bases between them. CDR1 and CDR2 (germline): SGHVT, SQSDAQ. The CDR3 runs to 13 residues. As DNA, the CDR3 is TGTGCCAGCAGCTTCCCCCTGGGCGAAACGGCTTTCTTT. As protein: CASSFPLGETAFF.

This clonotype was seen more than once but under ten times. This chain joins TRBV7-3 and TRBJ2-7, with 11 nucleotides matching TRBD2. With 5 bases clipped from V and 6 bases from J, the junction kept 3 bases outside the gene matches. The CDR3 has 13 amino acids. CDR1 SGHTA and CDR2 FQGTGA come from the germline V gene. The CDR3 reads CASSTLAGVEQYF. The CDR3 region has the DNA TGTGCCAGCAGCACACTAGCGGGGGTCGAGCAGTACTTC.

V usage is TRBV27 and J usage is TRBJ2-7; 7 bases fit TRBD2. This CDR3 has 14 amino acids. CDR1 and CDR2 (germline): MNHEY, SMNVEV (reference sequence). V lost 5 bases and J lost 2; bases outside the gene matches: 6. The CDR3: CASSPQAGPYEQYF. The CDR3 coding sequence is TGTGCCAGCAGTCCACAAGCGGGGCCCTACGAGCAGTACTTC.

V and J are TRBV6-5 and TRBJ2-3, with a possible D match to TRBD1 (5 bases). The V end lost 2 bases, the J end lost 4 bases, and 19 bases lay between the germline ends. The germline V gene encodes CDR1 MNHEY and CDR2 SVGAGI. There are 17 residues in the CDR3. The CDR3 protein is CASSYGVTVGAPDTQYF. CDR3 sequence (DNA): TGTGCCAGCAGTTACGGCGTGACAGTTGGGGCCCCAGATACGCAGTATTTT.

The chain couples TRBV6-6 to TRBJ1-4, with D unclear. This CDR3 spans 14 amino acids. V lost 6 bases to trimming and J lost 0 bases, with 8 bases between them. The germline CDR1 and CDR2 sequences are MNHNY and SVGAGI (reference sequence). CDR3 sequence reads: CASRDLATNEKLFF. For the CDR3, the DNA is TGTGCCAGCAGAGACCTTGCAACTAATGAAAAACTGTTTTTT.